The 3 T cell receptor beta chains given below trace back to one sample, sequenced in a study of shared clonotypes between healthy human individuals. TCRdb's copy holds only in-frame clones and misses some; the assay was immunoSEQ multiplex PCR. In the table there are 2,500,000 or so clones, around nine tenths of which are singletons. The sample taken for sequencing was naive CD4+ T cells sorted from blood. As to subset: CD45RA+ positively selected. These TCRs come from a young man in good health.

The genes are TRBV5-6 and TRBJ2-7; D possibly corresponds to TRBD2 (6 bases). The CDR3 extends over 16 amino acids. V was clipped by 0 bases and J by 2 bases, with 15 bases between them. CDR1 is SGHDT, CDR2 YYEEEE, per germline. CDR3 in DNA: TGTGCCAGCAGCTTGGATCGGGGGTCTACAACCTACGAGCAGTACTTC. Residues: CASSLDRGSTTYEQYF.

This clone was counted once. CDR3 in DNA: TGTGCCAGCAGTACCTGGACGGAGACTAGCACAGATACGCAGTATTTT. It translates to CASSTWTETSTDTQYF. This sequence joins TRBV28 and TRBJ2-3, with D unresolved. The CDR3 length is 16 residues. CDR1 and CDR2 (germline): MDHEN, SYDVKM. The V end lost 5 bases, the J end lost 0 bases, and 15 bases lay between the germline ends.

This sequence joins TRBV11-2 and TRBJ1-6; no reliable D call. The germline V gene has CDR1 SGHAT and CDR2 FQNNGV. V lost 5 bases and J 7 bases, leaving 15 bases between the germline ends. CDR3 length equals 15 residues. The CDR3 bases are TGTGCCAGCAGCACGGGCCTCCCGCCCAATTCACCCCTCCACTTT. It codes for CASSTGLPPNSPLHF.